Sequencing of this T cell receptor beta chain was carried out in a study of blood T cell repertoires in COVID-19. Study as a whole: Italy, Spain and the United States were the sources of the convalescent and acute COVID-19 samples. The analysed material was cDNA or gDNA that came from T cells, B-cell-depleted T cells, or PBMCs.

In the authors' workflow: The authors estimated nucleated cell counts from reference gene primer amplification. The repertoire was sequenced with immunoSEQ multiplex PCR; TCRdb's copy has only in-frame clones and lacks some. Clone size and the V and J calls come from that table; the DNA yielded D and trimming. The sample yields 70,000 to 90,000 clones, 78% seen once. The length of the CDR3 is 14 residues. CDR1 and CDR2 (germline): LNHDA, SQIVND (reference sequence). Trimming took 2 bases from V and 3 from J, leaving 8 bases between them. This receptor was taken from a human donor in a cohort sampled during active COVID-19. This chain connects TRBV19 to TRBJ2-1, with no clear D. Specimen: peripheral blood. This CDR3 reads CASSINTVYNEQFF. The CDR3, as DNA: TGTGCCAGTAGTATAAACACAGTCTACAATGAGCAGTTCTTC.